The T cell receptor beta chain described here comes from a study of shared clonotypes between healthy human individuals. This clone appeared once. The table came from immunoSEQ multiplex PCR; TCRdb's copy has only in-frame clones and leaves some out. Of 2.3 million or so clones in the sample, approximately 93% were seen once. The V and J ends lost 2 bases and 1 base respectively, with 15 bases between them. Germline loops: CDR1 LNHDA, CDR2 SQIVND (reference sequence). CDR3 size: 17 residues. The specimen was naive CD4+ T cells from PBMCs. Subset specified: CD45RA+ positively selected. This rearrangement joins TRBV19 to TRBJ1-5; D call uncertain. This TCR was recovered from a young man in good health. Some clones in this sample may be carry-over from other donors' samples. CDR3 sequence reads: CASSIRIGIPSNQPQHF. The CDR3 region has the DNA TGTGCCAGTAGTATACGGATCGGGATACCAAGCAATCAGCCCCAGCATTTT.